This TCR beta chain was documented in a study of shared clonotypes between healthy human individuals (dated by TCRdb to the early 2020s). With regard to the full study: The cohort included three men and a couple of women between 18 and 49 years of age. Leukapheresis yielded between about 0.94 and 8.9 billion PBMCs per donor. To increase sequencing depth and limit assay-specific biases, TCR repertoire library preparation and sequencing were carried out by different laboratories using diverse techniques. Per donor, three plates each were used for CD4 naive and CD4 memory, two for CD8 naive, and one for CD8 memory. Blood TCR repertoires of several healthy adults were deeply sequenced to estimate repertoire size and the extent of clonotype sharing between individuals.

As for this clone: The specificity of this receptor is unknown. Qualities for individual bases were not recorded, and no much larger clone is one base off.

For the CD8 naive samples, CD45RO-negative cells were positively selected for CCR7, yielding a CD45RA+CCR7+ population from which TemRA cells were excluded. The donors were healthy, HIV-negative adults with no recently reported acute infections or vaccinations. Only Caucasian adults living in Nashville, Tennessee, USA were represented among the donors. After blood collection by leukapheresis, PBMCs were isolated using Ficoll-Histopaque density gradient centrifugation and then cryopreserved in the vapor phase of liquid nitrogen. Analytical flow cytometry was used to check the purity and quantity of each magnetically sorted T cell population. Genomic DNA was isolated from each sorted fraction and quantified by UV absorbance on a Nanodrop 2000c. TCR CDR3 regions were amplified from genomic DNA by multiplex PCR using the deep immunoSEQ assay. For each cell subset, the extracted genomic DNA was distributed evenly across all wells of several immunoSEQ 96-well plates, and each plate served as one replicate. For sorted subsets, around 200 ng genomic DNA, equal to approximately 30,000 T cell genomes, was loaded into each replicate PCR. Purified libraries were quantified with a Qubit 3.0 fluorometer, sized on a Bioanalyzer 2100, and re-quantified with the KAPA Library Quantification kit. Each immunoSEQ 96-well plate was sequenced on its own single-read 150-cycle Illumina NextSeq 550 flow cell. The published analysis was carried out like this. Because the immunoSEQ output held only junctional sequences and lacked quality scores, the filtering could not match the filtering applied to full-length reads. To assign V/J genes and CDR3, sequences were annotated against IMGT germline references using PyIR, a Python wrapper for IgBLAST v1.9. Reads with weak V/J assignments (E-value above 1e-6), missing CDR3, stop codons, out-of-frame junctions, or ambiguous translated residues were removed. V3J clonotypes were defined as sequences sharing the same inferred V gene, J gene, and CDR3 amino acid sequence. To compute the percentage overlap between repertoires, the number of shared unique clonotypes was divided by the size of the smaller repertoire. RTK rarefaction, the Chao1 estimator, and Recon v2.1 estimates of unobserved clonotypes were used to assess repertoire richness. Generation probabilities for all TCRbeta clonotypes obtained by the gDNA method from a handful of donors were computed using OLGA. TCRdb obtained this table from immuneACCESS and retained in-frame rearrangements with V and J assigned. These tables miss some clones; where compared with another copy, unresolved V genes account for less than half of the shortfall, and the remainder is unexplained. V and J calls and clone size follow that table, whereas D and trimming were derived from the DNA. This sample gives some 600,000 clones in total; about 96% of them show up just once. The ten largest clones take up about 0.12% of the sample.

CDR1 and CDR2, looked up from the germline V gene, are MNHNS and SASEGT. V lost 3 bases and J lost 5 bases; the stretch between them is 17 bases long. The CDR3, cysteine through phenylalanine, is 15 amino acids long. Only the CDR3 part of the read is kept: 45 bases, read in frame from the first base. Findings and caveats that apply to the study as a whole: The small number of donors limited the genetic and exposure-history diversity represented. Rarefaction of sorted-subset datasets indicated incomplete sequencing despite the large sequencing depth. Pairwise subsampling led to the expectation that sequencing depth would affect the degree of clonotype sharing among donors. Compared with non-shared clonotypes, the clonotypes found in all four sorted-subset donors had higher generation probabilities. Naive subsets generally had larger estimated clonotype richness than memory subsets did. Roughly 5% of naive CD4, 3% to 4% of naive CD8, approximately 2% of memory CD4, and less than 0.45% of memory CD8 clonotypes were shared across a few donors. Sampling was limited to blood, and TCR repertoires in tissue likely differ from TCR repertoires in blood.

The clonotype was recovered from a woman under 40 in good health. Recombination joined TRBV6-1 with TRBJ2-7, with TRBD1 as a weak D call on 6 bases. Material: naive CD8+ T cells sorted from blood. The intended sense of this specimen's cell subset or site label: CD45RA+CCR7+. In nucleotide form, the sequence is TGTGCCAGCAGTGATGGGGGCTGGTGGAGCCACGAGCAGTACTTC. Its protein product is CASSDGGWWSHEQYF.